This is a list of T cell receptor beta chains from one sample in a study of OX40 agonist ivuxolimab in advanced cancers. Libraries were prepared by immunoSEQ multiplex PCR; TCRdb keeps only in-frame clonotypes and omits some of them. The repertoire holds tens of thousands of clones, roughly nine tenths seen once, with approximately 28% in the top ten. The sequencing used CD4+ or CD8+ T cells sorted from blood, collected in a trial of the OX40 agonist ivuxolimab. Receptors originate from an adult with an advanced solid tumor such as melanoma, head and neck, liver or kidney cancer. CDR3s include the opening cysteine and the closing phenylalanine or tryptophan. D genes are given only for firm matches. Size tells how often a clone was seen (once, few, many) or the class of an expanded clone, and some rows leave it out.

J gene	D gene	clone size	V gene	CDR3 DNA	CDR3 protein
TRBJ2-7	TRBD1	.	TRBV4-1	TGCGCCAGCAGCCTTCGGGACAGTCAGTACGAGCAGTACTTC	CASSLRDSQYEQYF
TRBJ1-2	.	.	TRBV2	TGTGCCAGCAGTGAACACTCGGATGGCTACACCTTC	CASSEHSDGYTF
TRBJ2-3	TRBD1	.	TRBV9	TGTGCCAGCAGCTCCCCCATGTCGGGACAGGGAAAGGCAGATACGCAGTATTTT	CASSSPMSGQGKADTQYF
TRBJ2-7	TRBD2	few	TRBV2	TGTGCCAGCATGTCCCTAGCGGGAGACGAGCAGTACTTC	CASMSLAGDEQYF
TRBJ2-1	TRBD1	.	TRBV19	TGTGCCAGTAGTATAGTACAGGGGGCCAAGTTCTTC	CASSIVQGAKFF
TRBJ2-1	.	.	TRBV30	TGTGCCTGGGGCGATCTGGGCAATGAGCAGTTCTTC	CAWGDLGNEQFF
TRBJ2-7	TRBD2	.	TRBV10-1	TGCGCCAGCAGTGAGGGTCTAGCGGGAAACGAGCAGTACTTC	CASSEGLAGNEQYF
TRBJ1-1	.	.	TRBV18	TGTGCCAGCTCACCACCGTTCGGGGGAGTGAACACTGAAGCTTTCTTT	CASSPPFGGVNTEAFF
TRBJ1-1	.	.	TRBV6-5	TGTGCCAGCAGTCCATACACCAAGAACACTGAAGCTTTCTTT	CASSPYTKNTEAFF
TRBJ1-2	.	once	TRBV28	TGTGCCAGCGGTCGGCTTAGCTATGGCTACACCTTC	CASGRLSYGYTF
TRBJ2-1	.	.	TRBV4-2	TGTGCCAGCACCTCAGGACTAGGGGGCTACAATGAGCAGTTCTTC	CASTSGLGGYNEQFF
TRBJ1-1	.	.	TRBV4-3	TGCGCCAGCAGCCAAGTTAACAGGGCGTTCACTGAAGCTTTCTTT	CASSQVNRAFTEAFF
TRBJ2-7	.	once	TRBV29-1	TGCAGCGTTGTACACGATGCCTACGAGCAGTACTTC	CSVVHDAYEQYF
TRBJ1-4	.	.	TRBV6-5	TGTGCCAGCAGTTACCGCCAGGGGAGCGAAAAACTGTTTTTT	CASSYRQGSEKLFF
TRBJ2-1	TRBD2	once	TRBV5-5	TGTGCCAGCAGCTTACGACCGGGACTAGCGGGAGTTGGTGGGAATGAGCAGTTCTTC	CASSLRPGLAGVGGNEQFF
TRBJ2-2	TRBD2	.	TRBV7-2	TGTGCCAGCAGCTCACTAGCGGCGAACACCGGGGAGCTGTTTTTT	CASSSLAANTGELFF
TRBJ1-3	.	.	TRBV6-4	TGTGCCAGCCCGGTCGGGGGACTCTCTGGAAACACCATATATTTT	CASPVGGLSGNTIYF
TRBJ2-7	.	once	TRBV19	TGTGCCAGCAGCGGGTGGTTGTCCGAGCAGTACTTC	CASSGWLSEQYF
TRBJ2-5	.	.	TRBV21-1	TGTGCCAGCAGCAAAGAACAGCAAGAGACCCAGTACTTC	CASSKEQQETQYF
TRBJ2-7	.	.	TRBV13	TGTGCCAGCAGCTTACGAGGGCGGGACGAGCAGTACTTC	CASSLRGRDEQYF
TRBJ1-5	TRBD1	.	TRBV28	TGTGCCAGCAGTCCCCGCACAGGGGCTTATCAGCCCCAGCATTTT	CASSPRTGAYQPQHF
TRBJ2-6	.	.	TRBV19	TGTGCCAGTAGTATCGTCTTCGGCAGCTCTGGGGCCAACGTCCTGACTTTC	CASSIVFGSSGANVLTF
TRBJ2-7	.	.	TRBV6-6	TGTGCCAGCAAACACCGTACCTACGAGCAGTACTTC	CASKHRTYEQYF
TRBJ2-7	.	.	TRBV4-1	TGCGCCAGCAGCCAAGAATACAGGGTCACCTACGAGCAGTACTTC	CASSQEYRVTYEQYF
TRBJ1-4	.	.	TRBV4-2	TGTGCCAGCAGCCAAGGGCCAGCCTCGGCGGATGAAAAACTGTTTTTT	CASSQGPASADEKLFF
TRBJ2-5	.	.	TRBV28	TGTGCCAGCAGTTTATCGAACGTAATGGGGGGTAGGGAGACCCAGTACTTC	CASSLSNVMGGRETQYF
TRBJ2-1	TRBD2	.	TRBV7-3	TGTGCCAGCAGCCCGTCCCGGGGGGTCAGTGGGTATGGTGAGCAGTTCTTC	CASSPSRGVSGYGEQFF
TRBJ2-5	TRBD2	.	TRBV28	TGTGCCAGCAGTTTCTTAGCGGGAGGGCCCGAAGAGACCCAGTACTTC	CASSFLAGGPEETQYF
TRBJ1-2	TRBD1	.	TRBV6-5	TGTGCCAGCAGCTCACAGGGACAGGGAATCTATGGCTACACCTTC	CASSSQGQGIYGYTF
TRBJ2-7	.	.	TRBV6-1	TGTGCCAGCAGCCTGACAGGATATTCCTACGAGCAGTACTTC	CASSLTGYSYEQYF
TRBJ2-1	.	.	TRBV11-3	TGTGCCAGCAGCTCAGAGGAACCAGGGAGTCGTCAGTTCTTC	CASSSEEPGSRQFF
TRBJ2-1	TRBD1	.	TRBV4-2	TGTGCCAGCAGCCAACCGAAAACAGGGGGATCCTACAATGAGCAGTTCTTC	CASSQPKTGGSYNEQFF
TRBJ1-5	.	.	TRBV7-9	TGTGCCAGCAGGTCTGGGGGCAATCAGCCCCAGCATTTT	CASRSGGNQPQHF
TRBJ2-1	.	.	TRBV15	TGTGCCACCAGCAGAGTTGGTGAGCAGTTCTTC	CATSRVGEQFF
TRBJ1-5	.	.	TRBV15	TGTGCCACCAGCAGAGATAAGGCTAGCAATCAGCCCCAGCATTTT	CATSRDKASNQPQHF
TRBJ2-5	.	.	TRBV11-3	TGTGCCAGCAGCTTAGATTCGAGCGGGTGGGAGACCCAGTACTTC	CASSLDSSGWETQYF
TRBJ2-7	.	.	TRBV7-2	TGTGCCAGCAGCTTTGGGGGCGAGCAGTACTTC	CASSFGGEQYF
TRBJ2-1	TRBD2	.	TRBV7-9	TGTGCCAGCAGCGGGACTAGCGGGAGGGCCCTGAGCTATGAGCAGTTCTTC	CASSGTSGRALSYEQFF
TRBJ2-7	TRBD1	.	TRBV19	TGTGCCAGTAGTTTGGACAGGGCAGGGGCGGCCTACGAGCAGTACTTC	CASSLDRAGAAYEQYF
TRBJ2-1	.	.	TRBV19	TGTGCCAGTAGCGACTCAGCCCACAATGAGCAGTTCTTC	CASSDSAHNEQFF
TRBJ2-7	.	few	TRBV5-1	TGCGCCAGCAGCACCTACGGACAGACCTACGAGCAGTACTTC	CASSTYGQTYEQYF
TRBJ2-5	TRBD2	.	TRBV6-5	TGTGCCAGCAGTTACTCCCCCGGGGGGCAAGAGACCCAGTACTTC	CASSYSPGGQETQYF
TRBJ2-1	.	.	TRBV5-6	TGTGCCAGCAGCTTGGCCCCAGGGAATGAGCAGTTCTTC	CASSLAPGNEQFF
TRBJ1-2	.	.	TRBV29-1	TGCAGCGTTGAGGAGGCCGGACCTTACTATGGCTACACCTTC	CSVEEAGPYYGYTF
TRBJ2-1	TRBD2	.	TRBV28	TGTGCCAGCCAAATAGCGGGAGGACACAATGAGCAGTTCTTC	CASQIAGGHNEQFF